The clone carrying this T cell receptor beta chain occurred a few times. Its antigen is not identified. A read error may account for a junction end that differs from germline. This record comes from a study of post-analysis software for immune sequencing data. The library was made from cDNA and included unique molecular identifiers. TCRdb processed the PCR reads anew with MiXCR; each CDR3 protein has one entry. The repertoire consists of hundreds of thousands of distinct CDR3 sequences, with 25% to 30% occurring once and the leading ten covering more than 0.45%. The CDR3 is 14 amino acids. Findings and caveats of the study: Roughly five TRBV segments occurring more often in patients than controls included TRBV5-6, TRBV5-1 and TRBV20-1.

This TCR came from a girl between 5 and 17 years old with multiple sclerosis. The V call is TRBV12-3 or TRBV12-4, the J call TRBJ1-4, with 11 bases that match TRBD1. Source material: blood. The CDR3 here is CASSSGQGAEKLFF. The CDR3 bases are TGTGCCAGTAGTTCTGGACAGGGGGCTGAAAAACTGTTTTTT.